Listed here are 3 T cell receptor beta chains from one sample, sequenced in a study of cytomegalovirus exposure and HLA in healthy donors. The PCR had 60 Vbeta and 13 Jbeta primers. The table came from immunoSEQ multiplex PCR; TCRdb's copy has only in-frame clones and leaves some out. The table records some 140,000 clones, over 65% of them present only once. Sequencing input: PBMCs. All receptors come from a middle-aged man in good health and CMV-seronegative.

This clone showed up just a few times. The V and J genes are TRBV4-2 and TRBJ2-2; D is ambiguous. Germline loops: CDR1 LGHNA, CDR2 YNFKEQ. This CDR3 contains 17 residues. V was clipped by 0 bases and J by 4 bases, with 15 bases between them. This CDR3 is CASSQEQRLFGTGELFF. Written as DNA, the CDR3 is TGTGCCAGCAGCCAAGAGCAGCGATTATTTGGCACCGGGGAGCTGTTTTTT.

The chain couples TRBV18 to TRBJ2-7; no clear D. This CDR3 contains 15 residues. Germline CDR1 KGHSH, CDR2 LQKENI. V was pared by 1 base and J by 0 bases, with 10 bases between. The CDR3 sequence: CASSPLLASSYEQYF. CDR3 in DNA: TGTGCCAGCTCACCACTATTGGCCAGCTCCTACGAGCAGTACTTC.

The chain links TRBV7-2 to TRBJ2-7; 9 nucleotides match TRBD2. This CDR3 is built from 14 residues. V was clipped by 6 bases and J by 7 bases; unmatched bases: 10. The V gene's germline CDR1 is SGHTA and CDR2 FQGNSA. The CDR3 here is CASSSIAGADEQYF. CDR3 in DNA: TGTGCCAGCAGTTCCATAGCGGGAGCGGATGAGCAGTACTTC.